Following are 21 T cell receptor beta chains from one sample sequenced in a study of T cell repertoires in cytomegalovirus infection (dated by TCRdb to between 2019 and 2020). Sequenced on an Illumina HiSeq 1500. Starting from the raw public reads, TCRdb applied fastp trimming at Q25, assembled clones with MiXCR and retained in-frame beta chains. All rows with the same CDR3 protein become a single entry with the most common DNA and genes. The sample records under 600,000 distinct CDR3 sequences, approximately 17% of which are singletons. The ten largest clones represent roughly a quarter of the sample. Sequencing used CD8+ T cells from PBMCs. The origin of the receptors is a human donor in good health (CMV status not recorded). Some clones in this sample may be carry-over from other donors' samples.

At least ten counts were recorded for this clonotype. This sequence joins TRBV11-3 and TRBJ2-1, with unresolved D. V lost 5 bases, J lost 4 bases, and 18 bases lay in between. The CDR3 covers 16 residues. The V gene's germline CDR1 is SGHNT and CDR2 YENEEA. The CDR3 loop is CASSASLGVGYNEQFF. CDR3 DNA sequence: TGTGCCAGCAGCGCGTCCCTCGGAGTTGGTTACAATGAGCAGTTCTTC.

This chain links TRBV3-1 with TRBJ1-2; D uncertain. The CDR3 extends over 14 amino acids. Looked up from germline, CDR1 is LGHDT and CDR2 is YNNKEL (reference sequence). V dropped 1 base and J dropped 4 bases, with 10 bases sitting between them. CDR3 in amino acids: CASSQGEGSYGYTF. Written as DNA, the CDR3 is TGTGCCAGCAGCCAAGGCGAAGGAAGCTATGGCTACACCTTC.

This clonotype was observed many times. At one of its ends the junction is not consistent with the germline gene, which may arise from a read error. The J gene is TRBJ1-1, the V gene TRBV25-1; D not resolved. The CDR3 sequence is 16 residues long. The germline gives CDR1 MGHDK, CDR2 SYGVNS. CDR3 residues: CASSDDLDFENPEAFF. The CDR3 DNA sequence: TGTGCCAGCAGTGACGATTTGGACTTCGAGAACCCTGAAGCTTTCTTT.

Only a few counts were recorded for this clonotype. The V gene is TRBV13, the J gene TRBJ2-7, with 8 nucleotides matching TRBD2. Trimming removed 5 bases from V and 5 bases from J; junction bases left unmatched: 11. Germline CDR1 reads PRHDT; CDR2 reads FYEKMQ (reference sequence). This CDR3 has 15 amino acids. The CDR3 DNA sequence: TGTGCCAGCAGCCTACCCTCCGGGGGGGCCCACGAGCAGTACTTC. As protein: CASSLPSGGAHEQYF. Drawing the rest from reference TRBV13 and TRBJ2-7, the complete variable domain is AAGVIQSPRHLIKEKRETATLKCYPIPRHDTVYWYQQGPGQDPQFLISFYEKMQSDKGSIPDRFSAQQFSDYHSELNMSSLELGDSALYFCASSLPSGGAHEQYFGPGTRLTVT.

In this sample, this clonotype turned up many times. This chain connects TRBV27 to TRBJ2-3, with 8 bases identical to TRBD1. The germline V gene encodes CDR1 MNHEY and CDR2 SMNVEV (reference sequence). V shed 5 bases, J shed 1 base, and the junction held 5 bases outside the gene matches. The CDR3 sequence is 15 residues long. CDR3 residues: CASSPRGRGTDTQYF. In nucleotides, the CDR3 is TGTGCCAGCAGTCCCAGGGGGCGCGGCACAGATACGCAGTATTTT.

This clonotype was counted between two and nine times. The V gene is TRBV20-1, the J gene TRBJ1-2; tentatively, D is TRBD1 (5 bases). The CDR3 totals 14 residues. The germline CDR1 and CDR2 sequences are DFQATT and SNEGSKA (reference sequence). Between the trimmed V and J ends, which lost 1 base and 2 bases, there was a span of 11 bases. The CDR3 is CSARGRGRNYGYTF. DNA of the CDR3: TGCAGTGCTAGAGGCCGGGGCCGAAACTATGGCTACACCTTC.

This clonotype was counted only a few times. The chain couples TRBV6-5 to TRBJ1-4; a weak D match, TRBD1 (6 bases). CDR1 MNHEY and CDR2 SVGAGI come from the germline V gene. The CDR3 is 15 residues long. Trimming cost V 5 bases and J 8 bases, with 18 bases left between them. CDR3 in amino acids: CASSPETGGREKLFF. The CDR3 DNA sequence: TGTGCCAGCAGTCCTGAGACAGGCGGACGCGAAAAACTGTTTTTT.

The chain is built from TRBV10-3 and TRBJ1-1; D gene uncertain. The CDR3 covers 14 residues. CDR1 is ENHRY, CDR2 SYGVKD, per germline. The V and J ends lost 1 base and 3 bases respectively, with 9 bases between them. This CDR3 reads CAISELVKDTEAFF. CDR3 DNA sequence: TGTGCCATCAGTGAGTTGGTTAAGGACACTGAAGCTTTCTTT.

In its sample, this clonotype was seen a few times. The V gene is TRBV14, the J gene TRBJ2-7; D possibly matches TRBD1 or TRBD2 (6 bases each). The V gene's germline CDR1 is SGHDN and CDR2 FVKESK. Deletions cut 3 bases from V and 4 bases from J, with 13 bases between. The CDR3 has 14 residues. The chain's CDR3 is CASSQAGHGYEQYF. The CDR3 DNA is TGTGCCAGCAGCCAGGCGGGACACGGATACGAGCAGTACTTC. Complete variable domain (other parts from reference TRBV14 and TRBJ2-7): EAGVTQFPSHSVIEKGQTVTLRCDPISGHDNLYWYRRVMGKEIKFLLHFVKESKQDESGMPNNRFLAERTGGTYSTLKVQPAELEDSGVYFCASSQAGHGYEQYFGPGTRLTVT.

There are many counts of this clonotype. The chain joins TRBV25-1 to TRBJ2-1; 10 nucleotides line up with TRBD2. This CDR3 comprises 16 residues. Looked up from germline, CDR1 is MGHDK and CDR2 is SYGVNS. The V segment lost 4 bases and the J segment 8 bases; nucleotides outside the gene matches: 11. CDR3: CASSGLVAGGWDEQFF. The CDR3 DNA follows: TGTGCCAGCAGTGGGCTAGTAGCGGGAGGTTGGGATGAGCAGTTCTTC.

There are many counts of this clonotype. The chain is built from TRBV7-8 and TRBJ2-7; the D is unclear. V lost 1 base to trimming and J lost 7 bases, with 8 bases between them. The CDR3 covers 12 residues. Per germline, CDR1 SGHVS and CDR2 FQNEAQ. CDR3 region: CASSLGLEEQYF. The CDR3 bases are TGTGCCAGCAGCTTAGGTCTTGAGGAGCAGTACTTC.

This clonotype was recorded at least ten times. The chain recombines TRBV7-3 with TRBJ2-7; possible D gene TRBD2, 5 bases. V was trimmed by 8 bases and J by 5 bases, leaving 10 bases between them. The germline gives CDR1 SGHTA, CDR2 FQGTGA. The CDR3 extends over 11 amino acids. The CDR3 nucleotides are TGTGCCAGCGGCGAGGGAAACGAGCAGTACTTC. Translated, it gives CASGEGNEQYF.

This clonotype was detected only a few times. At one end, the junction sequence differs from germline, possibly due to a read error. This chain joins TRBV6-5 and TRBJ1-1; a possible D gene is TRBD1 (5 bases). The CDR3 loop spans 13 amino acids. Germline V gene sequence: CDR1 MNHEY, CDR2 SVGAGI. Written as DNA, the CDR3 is TGTGCCAGCAGTTACTCGAGTGTTGGGTTAGGGGACTTT. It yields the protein CASSYSSVGLGDF.

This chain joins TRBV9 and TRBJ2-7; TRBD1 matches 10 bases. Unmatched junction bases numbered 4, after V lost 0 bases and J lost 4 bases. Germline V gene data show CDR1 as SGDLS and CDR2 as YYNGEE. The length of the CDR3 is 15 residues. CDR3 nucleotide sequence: TGTGCCAGCAGCGTAGGGACAGGGGGGGGATACGAGCAGTACTTC. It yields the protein CASSVGTGGGYEQYF.

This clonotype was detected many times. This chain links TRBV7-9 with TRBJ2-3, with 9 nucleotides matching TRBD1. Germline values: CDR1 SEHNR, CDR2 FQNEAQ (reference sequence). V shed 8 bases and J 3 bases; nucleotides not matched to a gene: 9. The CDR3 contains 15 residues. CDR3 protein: CASQPRDRETDTQYF. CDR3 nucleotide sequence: TGTGCCAGCCAACCCCGGGACAGGGAAACAGATACGCAGTATTTT. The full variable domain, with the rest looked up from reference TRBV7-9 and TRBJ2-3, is DTGVSQNPRHKITKRGQNVTFRCDPISEHNRLYWYRQTLGQGPEFLTYFQNEAQLEKSRLLSDRFSAERPKGSFSTLEIQRTEQGDSAMYLCASQPRDRETDTQYFGPGTRLTVL.

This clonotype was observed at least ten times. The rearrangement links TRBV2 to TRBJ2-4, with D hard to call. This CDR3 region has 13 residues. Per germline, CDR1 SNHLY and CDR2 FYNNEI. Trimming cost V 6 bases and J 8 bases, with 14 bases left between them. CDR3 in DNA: TGTGCCAGCAGCTCCGGCCTGTTGGACATTCAGTACTTC. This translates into CASSSGLLDIQYF. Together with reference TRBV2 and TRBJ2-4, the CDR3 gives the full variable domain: EPEVTQTPSHQVTQMGQEVILRCVPISNHLYFYWYRQILGQKVEFLVSFYNNEISEKSEIFDDQFSVERPDGSNFTLKIRSTKLEDSAMYFCASSSGLLDIQYFGAGTRLSVL.

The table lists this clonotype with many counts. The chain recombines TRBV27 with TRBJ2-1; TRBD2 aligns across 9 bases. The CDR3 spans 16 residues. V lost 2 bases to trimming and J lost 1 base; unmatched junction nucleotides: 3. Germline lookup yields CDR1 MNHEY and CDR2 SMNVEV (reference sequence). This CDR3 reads CASSLNSGSSYNEQFF. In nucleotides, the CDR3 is TGTGCCAGCAGTTTAAATAGCGGGAGTTCCTACAATGAGCAGTTCTTC.

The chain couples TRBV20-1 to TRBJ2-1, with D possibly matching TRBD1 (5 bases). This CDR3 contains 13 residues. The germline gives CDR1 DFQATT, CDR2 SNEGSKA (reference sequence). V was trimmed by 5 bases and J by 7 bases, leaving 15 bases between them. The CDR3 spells CSAVGTGPNEQFF. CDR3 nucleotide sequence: TGCAGTGCTGTTGGAACAGGACCGAATGAGCAGTTCTTC.

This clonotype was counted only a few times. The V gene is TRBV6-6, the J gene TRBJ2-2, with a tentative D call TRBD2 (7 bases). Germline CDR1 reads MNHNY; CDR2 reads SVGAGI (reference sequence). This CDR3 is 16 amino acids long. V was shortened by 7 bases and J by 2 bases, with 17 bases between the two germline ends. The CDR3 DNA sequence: TGTGCCAGCACCTATGGGGGGGCACGCAACACCGGGGAGCTGTTTTTT. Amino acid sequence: CASTYGGARNTGELFF.

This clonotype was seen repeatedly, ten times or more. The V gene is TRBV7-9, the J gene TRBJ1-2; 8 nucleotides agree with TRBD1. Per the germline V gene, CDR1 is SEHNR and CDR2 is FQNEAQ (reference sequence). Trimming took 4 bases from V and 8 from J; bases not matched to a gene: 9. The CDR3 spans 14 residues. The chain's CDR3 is CASSSPLDREGYTF. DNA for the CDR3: TGTGCCAGCAGCTCCCCCCTGGACAGGGAAGGCTACACCTTC.

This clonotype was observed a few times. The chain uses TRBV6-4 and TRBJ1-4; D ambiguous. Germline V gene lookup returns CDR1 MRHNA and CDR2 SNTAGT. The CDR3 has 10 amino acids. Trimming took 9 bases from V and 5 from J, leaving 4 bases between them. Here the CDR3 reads CARANEKLFF. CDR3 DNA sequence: TGTGCCAGGGCAAATGAAAAACTGTTTTTT.